The 17 T cell receptor beta chains below come from one sample, sequenced in a study of vaccination effects on CD4 cells after COVID-19. Pools of viral peptides were used by the ViraFEST assay to expand antigen-specific CD4+ T cells ahead of sequencing. Following culture for more than 9 days, CD4+ T cells were isolated. Participants were given two doses of BNT162b2 or mRNA-1273 vaccine. No antigens are known for them. The data were produced by immunoSEQ multiplex PCR, yet TCRdb's version contains in-frame clones alone and is incomplete. The sample holds 80,000 to 95,000 clones; 77% are singletons and the top ten take around 1%. Sequenced here: CD4+ T cells from PBMCs cultured with HCoV-OC43 spike peptides, sampled after COVID-19 vaccination. Stated subset: HCoV-OC43 spike overlapping peptide pool stimulation. The receptors derive from a human donor who received a COVID-19 vaccine.

This chain joins TRBV24-1 and TRBJ1-5; D not certain. CDR3 size: 12 residues. From germline, CDR1 is KGHDR and CDR2 SFDVKD. V was shortened by 6 bases and J by 2 bases, with 4 bases between the two germline ends. The CDR3 reads CATSRGNQPQHF. In DNA, the CDR3 is TGTGCCACCAGTAGGGGCAATCAGCCCCAGCATTTT.

This chain uses TRBV4-1 with TRBJ2-5; the D gene is possibly TRBD2 (5 bases). The CDR3 consists of 15 residues. Germline loops: CDR1 MGHRA, CDR2 YSYEKL. Trimming cost V 1 base and J 3 bases, with 12 bases left between them. The CDR3 loop is CASSQGFFGEETQYF. In nucleotides, the CDR3 is TGCGCCAGCAGCCAAGGTTTTTTCGGGGAAGAGACCCAGTACTTC.

The CDR3 spells CASSLAAGSSYNEQFF. The DNA for the CDR3 is TGCGCCAGCAGCTTGGCCGCGGGGAGTAGTTACAATGAGCAGTTCTTC. This chain joins TRBV5-1 and TRBJ2-1; D is possibly TRBD2 (6 bases). This CDR3 comprises 16 residues. The V and J ends lost 0 bases and 4 bases respectively, with 14 bases between them. Germline values: CDR1 SGHRS, CDR2 YFSETQ.

This clone was found a few times. The J gene is TRBJ1-4, the V gene TRBV27; D unresolved. This CDR3 region has 13 residues. Germline CDR1 is MNHEY and CDR2 is SMNVEV (reference sequence). V was clipped by 2 bases and J by 5 bases, with 6 bases between them. CDR3 residues: CASSLRRNEKLFF. The CDR3 DNA reads TGTGCCAGCAGTTTAAGGAGAAATGAAAAACTGTTTTTT.

Details on this clone: Because it lacks the conserved phenylalanine or tryptophan at the end, this CDR3 is likely a read error. Because the CDR3's place on the DNA is in doubt, the DNA is left out and the CDR3 is given as listed by TCRdb. The chain uses TRBV3-1 (or the pseudogene TRBV3-2) and TRBJ1-2. The CDR3 is 14 residues long, ends included. From germline, CDR1 is LGHDT and CDR2 YNNKEL (reference sequence). CDR3 loop: CASGEGSGGARIFA.

In its sample, this clone was seen a few times. V usage is TRBV28 and J usage is TRBJ1-4, with 9 bases fitting TRBD1. The CDR3 totals 15 residues. With V trimmed by 5 bases and J by 10 bases, 11 bases remained unmatched. Germline V lookup: CDR1 MDHEN, CDR2 SYDVKM. The CDR3 protein is CASSPPGQGRGKLFF. DNA for the CDR3: TGTGCCAGCAGTCCTCCGGGACAGGGAAGGGGAAAACTGTTTTTT.

The chain recombines TRBV6-5 with TRBJ1-5; D might be TRBD1 (6 bases). Germline-derived CDR1 and CDR2 are MNHEY and SVGAGI. V lost 2 bases and J 7 bases, leaving 18 bases between the germline ends. CDR3 length: 16 amino acids. CDR3 region: CASSYTSGVGQQPQHF. The CDR3 region has the DNA TGTGCCAGCAGTTACACCTCAGGGGTCGGGCAGCAGCCCCAGCATTTT.

V gene TRBV6-5 combines with J gene TRBJ1-4; no definite D call. The CDR3 length is 15 residues. Germline CDR1 MNHEY, CDR2 SVGAGI. V was cut by 5 bases and J by 8 bases, with 18 bases left in between. Here the CDR3 DNA reads TGTGCCAGCAGTCATAGGACCCGACTTGGGGAAAAACTGTTTTTT. Its protein product is CASSHRTRLGEKLFF.

The CDR3 bases are TGTGCCAGCTCACGCCTACACACAGATACGCAGTATTTT. This gives the protein CASSRLHTDTQYF. The V call is TRBV18, the J call TRBJ2-3; D is ambiguous. V was shortened by 4 bases and J by 2 bases, with 7 bases between the two germline ends. This CDR3 comprises 13 residues. Germline V gene sequence: CDR1 KGHSH, CDR2 LQKENI.

CDR3 DNA: TGCGCCAGCAGTGGGGCCACCTCCGGGACAGAGAGCTCCTACGAGCAGTACGTC. Protein sequence: CASSGATSGTESSYEQYV. The gene calls are TRBV10-2 and TRBJ2-7; 7 bases are shared with TRBD1. Trimming removed 4 bases from V and 0 bases from J; junction bases left unmatched: 15. Germline V gene data show CDR1 as WSHSY and CDR2 as SAAADI. The CDR3 totals 18 residues.

V is TRBV30 and J is TRBJ1-3, with 7 bases fitting TRBD1. Trimming removed 5 bases from V and 0 bases from J; junction bases left unmatched: 1. The CDR3 has 13 amino acids. Germline CDR1 GTSNPN, CDR2 SVGIG (reference sequence). Here the CDR3 reads CAWGQVSGNTIYF. The CDR3 bases are TGTGCCTGGGGACAGGTCTCTGGAAACACCATATATTTT.

The chain uses TRBV7-3 and TRBJ2-5, with 10 bases that match TRBD2. V was clipped by 0 bases and J by 5 bases; unmatched bases: 3. The CDR3 covers 15 residues. Germline V gene lookup returns CDR1 SGHTA and CDR2 FQGTGA. The CDR3 loop is CASSLTSGGTETQYF. The CDR3 DNA reads TGTGCCAGCAGCTTAACTAGCGGGGGGACGGAGACCCAGTACTTC.

This clone was seen more than once but under ten times. V is TRBV2 and J is TRBJ1-2; the D is unclear. The CDR3 consists of 15 residues. Germline V gene sequence: CDR1 SNHLY, CDR2 FYNNEI. V lost 4 bases and J lost 0, with 12 bases in between. DNA for the CDR3: TGTGCCAGCAGTGCACTCCGGGAAACTAACTATGGCTACACCTTC. This sequence encodes CASSALRETNYGYTF.

The chain carries TRBV4-3 and TRBJ2-3; the D gene is possibly TRBD2 (6 bases). The CDR3 is made up of 14 amino acids. Germline CDR1 LGHNA, CDR2 YSLEER. The V end was cut by 4 bases, the J end by 6 bases, with 14 bases between. In DNA, the CDR3 is TGCGCCAGCAGCCCCACCGGGAGCGCCGATACGCAGTATTTT. Translating gives CASSPTGSADTQYF.

The chain carries TRBV28 and TRBJ1-5, with no clear D. Germline CDR1 reads MDHEN; CDR2 reads SYDVKM. The CDR3 is made up of 16 amino acids. V lost 5 bases and J lost 0, with 14 bases in between. This CDR3 reads CASSLLYSYSNQPQHF. CDR3 nucleotides: TGTGCCAGCAGTCTACTATACAGTTATAGCAATCAGCCCCAGCATTTT.

The V gene is TRBV7-2, the J gene TRBJ1-5; D gene uncertain. V shed 1 base and J shed 4 bases, with 5 bases lying between them. The CDR3 is made up of 13 amino acids. Per germline, CDR1 SGHTA and CDR2 FQGNSA. The CDR3 DNA follows: TGTGCCAGCAGCTTAGGACGGAATCAGCCCCAGCATTTT. Translating it yields CASSLGRNQPQHF. Looking up the rest from reference TRBV7-2 and TRBJ1-5 gives the full variable domain: GAGVSQSPSNKVTEKGKDVELRCDPISGHTALYWYRQSLGQGLEFLIYFQGNSAPDKSGLPSDRFSAERTGGSVSTLTIQRTQQEDSAVYLCASSLGRNQPQHFGDGTRLSIL.

The V gene is TRBV12-5, the J gene TRBJ2-6; D remains ambiguous. Germline V lookup: CDR1 LGHNT, CDR2 FRNRAP. Trimming pared 3 bases from V and 5 bases from J, leaving 23 bases between. The CDR3 has 19 amino acids. The CDR3 reads CASGLTPDGSIVRANVLTF. As DNA, the CDR3 is TGTGCTAGTGGTTTAACGCCGGATGGTTCGATAGTACGGGCCAACGTCCTGACTTTC.